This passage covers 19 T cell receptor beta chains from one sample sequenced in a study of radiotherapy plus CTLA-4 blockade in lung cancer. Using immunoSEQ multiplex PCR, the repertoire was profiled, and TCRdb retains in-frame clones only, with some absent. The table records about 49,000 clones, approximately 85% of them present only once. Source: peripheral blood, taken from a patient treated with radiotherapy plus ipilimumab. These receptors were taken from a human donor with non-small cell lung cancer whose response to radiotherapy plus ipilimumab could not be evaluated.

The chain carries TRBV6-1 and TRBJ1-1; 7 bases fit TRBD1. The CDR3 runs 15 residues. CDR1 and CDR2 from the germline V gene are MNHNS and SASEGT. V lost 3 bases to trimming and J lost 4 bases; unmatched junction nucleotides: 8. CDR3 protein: CASSDVEAGGTEAFF. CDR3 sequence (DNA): TGTGCCAGCAGTGACGTTGAGGCAGGGGGCACTGAAGCTTTCTTT.

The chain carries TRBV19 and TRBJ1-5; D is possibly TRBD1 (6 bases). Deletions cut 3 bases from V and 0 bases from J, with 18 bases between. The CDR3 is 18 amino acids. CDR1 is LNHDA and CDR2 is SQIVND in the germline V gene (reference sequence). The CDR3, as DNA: TGTGCCAGTAGTATTGGGGACATACGAGGGGATAGCAATCAGCCCCAGCATTTT. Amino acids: CASSIGDIRGDSNQPQHF.

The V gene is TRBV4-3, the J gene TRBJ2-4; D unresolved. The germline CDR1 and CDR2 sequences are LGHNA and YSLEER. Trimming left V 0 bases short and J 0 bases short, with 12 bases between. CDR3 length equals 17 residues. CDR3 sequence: CASSQEFDTVAKNIQYF. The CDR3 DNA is TGCGCCAGCAGCCAAGAGTTCGACACAGTAGCCAAAAACATTCAGTACTTC.

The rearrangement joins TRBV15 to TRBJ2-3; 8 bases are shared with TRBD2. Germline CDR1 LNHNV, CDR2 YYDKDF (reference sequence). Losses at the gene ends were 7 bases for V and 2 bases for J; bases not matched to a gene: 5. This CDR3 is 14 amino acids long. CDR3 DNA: TGTGCCACCACCCGGGGGGGGGTCACAGATACGCAGTATTTT. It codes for CATTRGGVTDTQYF. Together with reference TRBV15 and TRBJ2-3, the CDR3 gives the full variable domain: DAMVIQNPRYQVTQFGKPVTLSCSQTLNHNVMYWYQQKSSQAPKLLFHYYDKDFNNEADTPDNFQSRRPNTSFCFLDIRSPGLGDTAMYLCATTRGGVTDTQYFGPGTRLTVL.

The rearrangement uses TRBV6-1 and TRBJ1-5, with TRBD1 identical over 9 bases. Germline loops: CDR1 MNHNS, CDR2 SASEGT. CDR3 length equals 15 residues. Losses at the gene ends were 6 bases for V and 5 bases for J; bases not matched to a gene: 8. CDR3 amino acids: CASRLGTGKDQPQHF. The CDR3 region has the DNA TGTGCCAGCAGGCTAGGGACAGGGAAGGATCAGCCCCAGCATTTT.

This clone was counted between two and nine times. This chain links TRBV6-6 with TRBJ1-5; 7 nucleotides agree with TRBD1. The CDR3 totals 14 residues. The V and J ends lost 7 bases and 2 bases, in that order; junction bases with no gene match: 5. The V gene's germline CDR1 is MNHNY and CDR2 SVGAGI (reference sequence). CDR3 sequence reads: CASITGDGNQPQHF. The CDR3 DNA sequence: TGTGCCAGCATTACAGGGGATGGCAATCAGCCCCAGCATTTT.

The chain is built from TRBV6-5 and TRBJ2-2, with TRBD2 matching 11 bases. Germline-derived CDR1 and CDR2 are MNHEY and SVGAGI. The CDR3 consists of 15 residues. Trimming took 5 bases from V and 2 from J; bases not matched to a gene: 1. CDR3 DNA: TGTGCCAGCAGTCGACTAGCGGGAAACACCGGGGAGCTGTTTTTT. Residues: CASSRLAGNTGELFF.

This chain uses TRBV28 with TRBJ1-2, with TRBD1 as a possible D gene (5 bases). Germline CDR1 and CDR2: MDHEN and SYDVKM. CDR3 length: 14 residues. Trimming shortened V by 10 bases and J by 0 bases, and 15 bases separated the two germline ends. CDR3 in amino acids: CATRLGAANYGYTF. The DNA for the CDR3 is TGTGCCACCCGCCTAGGGGCTGCTAACTATGGCTACACCTTC.

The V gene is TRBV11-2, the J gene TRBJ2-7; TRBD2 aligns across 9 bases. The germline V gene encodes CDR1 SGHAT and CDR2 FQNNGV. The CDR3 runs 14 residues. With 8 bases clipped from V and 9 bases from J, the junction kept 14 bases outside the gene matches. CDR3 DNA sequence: TGTGCCAGCCGTAGCTTAGCGGGAGTTTTTGGGCAGTACTTC. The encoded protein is CASRSLAGVFGQYF.

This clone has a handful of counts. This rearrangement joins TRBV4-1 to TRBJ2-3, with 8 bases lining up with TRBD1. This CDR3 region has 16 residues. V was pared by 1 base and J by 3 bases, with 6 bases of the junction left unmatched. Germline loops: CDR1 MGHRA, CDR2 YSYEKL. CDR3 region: CASSQGGRGLTDTQYF. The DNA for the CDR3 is TGCGCCAGCAGCCAAGGGGGCAGGGGGCTAACAGATACGCAGTATTTT.

The CDR3 spells CASRSGTKGIYEQYF. The CDR3, as DNA: TGTGCCAGCAGATCCGGGACAAAGGGGATCTACGAGCAGTACTTC. The chain joins TRBV27 to TRBJ2-7; perhaps TRBD1 as D (6 bases). The germline V and J ends were trimmed by 6 bases and 3 bases, with 18 bases remaining between them. The CDR3 consists of 15 residues. The germline V gene encodes CDR1 MNHEY and CDR2 SMNVEV (reference sequence).

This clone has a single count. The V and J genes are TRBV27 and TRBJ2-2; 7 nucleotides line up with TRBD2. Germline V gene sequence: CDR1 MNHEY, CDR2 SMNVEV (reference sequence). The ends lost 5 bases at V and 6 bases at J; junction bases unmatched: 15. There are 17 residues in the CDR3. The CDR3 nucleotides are TGTGCCAGCAGTCAAGCCGCCCGGGGGGTTACCGCCGGGGAGCTGTTTTTT. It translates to CASSQAARGVTAGELFF.

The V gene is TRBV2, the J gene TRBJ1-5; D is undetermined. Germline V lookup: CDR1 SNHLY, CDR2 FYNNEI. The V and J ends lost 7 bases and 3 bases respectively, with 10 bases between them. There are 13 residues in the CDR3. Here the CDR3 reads CASKDTFNQPQHF. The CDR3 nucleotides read TGTGCCAGCAAAGACACGTTCAATCAGCCCCAGCATTTT.

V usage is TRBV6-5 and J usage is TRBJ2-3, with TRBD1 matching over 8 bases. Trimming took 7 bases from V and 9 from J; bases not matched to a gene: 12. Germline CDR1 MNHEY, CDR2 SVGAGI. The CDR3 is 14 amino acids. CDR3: CASTEDRGKITQYF. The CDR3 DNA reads TGTGCCAGCACCGAAGACAGGGGCAAGATAACGCAGTATTTT.

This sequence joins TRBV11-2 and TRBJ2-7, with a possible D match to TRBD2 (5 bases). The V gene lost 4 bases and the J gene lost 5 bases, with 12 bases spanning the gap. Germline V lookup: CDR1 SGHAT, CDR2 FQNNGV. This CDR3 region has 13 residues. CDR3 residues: CASSYQGADEQYF. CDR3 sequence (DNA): TGTGCCAGCAGCTATCAAGGAGCGGACGAGCAGTACTTC.

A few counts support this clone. The CDR3 DNA follows: TGTGCCAGCAGCTTGGGGCAGGGCAGGGGTAGCACTGAAGCTTTCTTT. This gives the protein CASSLGQGRGSTEAFF. This chain links TRBV5-4 with TRBJ1-1, with D possibly TRBD1 on 6 matching bases. The CDR3 runs to 16 residues. Trimming removed 0 bases from V and 4 bases from J, with 16 bases in between. Germline V gene lookup returns CDR1 SGHNT and CDR2 YYREEE (reference sequence).

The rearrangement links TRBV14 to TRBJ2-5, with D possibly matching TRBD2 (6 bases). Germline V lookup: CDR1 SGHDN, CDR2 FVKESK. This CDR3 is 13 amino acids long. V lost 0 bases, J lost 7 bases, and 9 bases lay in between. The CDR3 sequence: CASSQESGRTQYF. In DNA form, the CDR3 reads TGTGCCAGCAGCCAAGAAAGCGGGCGGACCCAGTACTTC.

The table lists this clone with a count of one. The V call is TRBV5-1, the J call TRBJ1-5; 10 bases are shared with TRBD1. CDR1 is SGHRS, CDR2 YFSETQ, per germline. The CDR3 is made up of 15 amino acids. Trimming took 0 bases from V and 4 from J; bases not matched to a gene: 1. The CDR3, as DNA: TGCGCCAGCAGCTTGGGACAGGGGGCTAATCAGCCCCAGCATTTT. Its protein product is CASSLGQGANQPQHF.

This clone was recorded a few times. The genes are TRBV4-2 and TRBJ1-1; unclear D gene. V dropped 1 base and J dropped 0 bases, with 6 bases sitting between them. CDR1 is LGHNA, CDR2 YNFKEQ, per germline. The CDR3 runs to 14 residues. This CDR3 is CASSQVGMNTEAFF. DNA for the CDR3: TGTGCCAGCAGCCAAGTGGGCATGAACACTGAAGCTTTCTTT.